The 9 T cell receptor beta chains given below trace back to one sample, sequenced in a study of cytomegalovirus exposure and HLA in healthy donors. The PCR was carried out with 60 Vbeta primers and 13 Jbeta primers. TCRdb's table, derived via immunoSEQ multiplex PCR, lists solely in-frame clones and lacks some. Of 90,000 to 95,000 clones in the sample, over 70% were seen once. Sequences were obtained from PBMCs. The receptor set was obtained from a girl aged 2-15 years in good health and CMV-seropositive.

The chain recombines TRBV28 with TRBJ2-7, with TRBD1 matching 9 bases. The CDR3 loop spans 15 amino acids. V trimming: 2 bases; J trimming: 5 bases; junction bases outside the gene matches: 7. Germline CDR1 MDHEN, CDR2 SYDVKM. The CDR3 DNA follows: TGTGCCAGCAGTTTAGGACGGGACAGGGAACACGAGCAGTACTTC. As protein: CASSLGRDREHEQYF.

CDR3 residues: CASRYGTANEKLFF. CDR3 nucleotides: TGTGCCAGCAGATACGGGACAGCTAATGAAAAACTGTTTTTT. The V call is TRBV28, the J call TRBJ1-4, with 7 nucleotides matching TRBD1. J lost 3 bases, V lost 6 bases, and 4 bases had no gene match. CDR3 length: 14 amino acids. Germline CDR1 is MDHEN and CDR2 is SYDVKM.

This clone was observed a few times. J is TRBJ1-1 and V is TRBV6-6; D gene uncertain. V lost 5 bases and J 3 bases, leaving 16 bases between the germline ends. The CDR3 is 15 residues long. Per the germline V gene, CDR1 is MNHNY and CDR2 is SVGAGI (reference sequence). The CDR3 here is CASSALGAWDTEAFF. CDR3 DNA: TGTGCCAGCAGTGCCCTAGGAGCATGGGACACTGAAGCTTTCTTT.

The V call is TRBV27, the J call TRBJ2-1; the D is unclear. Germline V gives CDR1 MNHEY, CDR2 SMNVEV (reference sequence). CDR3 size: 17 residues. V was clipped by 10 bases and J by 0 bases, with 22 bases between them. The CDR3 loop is CATSRLVVAPSYNEQFF. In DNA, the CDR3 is TGTGCCACTAGTAGGCTAGTAGTGGCCCCCTCCTACAATGAGCAGTTCTTC.

The CDR3 sequence is CASSLDGQEDGYTF. The CDR3 DNA reads as TGCGCCAGCAGCTTGGATGGACAGGAGGATGGCTACACCTTC. The rearrangement joins TRBV5-1 to TRBJ1-2; 7 bases match TRBD1. CDR1 SGHRS and CDR2 YFSETQ come from the germline V gene. With 0 bases clipped from V and 6 bases from J, the junction kept 5 bases outside the gene matches. The CDR3 contains 14 residues.

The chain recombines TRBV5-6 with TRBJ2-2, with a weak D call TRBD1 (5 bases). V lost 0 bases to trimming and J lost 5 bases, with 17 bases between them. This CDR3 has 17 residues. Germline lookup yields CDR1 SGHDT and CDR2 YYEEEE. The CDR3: CASSLGTAGHSTGELFF. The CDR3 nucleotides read TGTGCCAGCAGCTTGGGGACCGCCGGACACTCTACCGGGGAGCTGTTTTTT.

CDR3 in DNA: TGTGCCAGAGGGACAGGGGAAACTAATGAAAAACTGTTTTTT. Protein product: CARGTGETNEKLFF. The chain employs TRBV21-1 and TRBJ1-4; the DNA was not compared with TRBD1, the D call given in the table. TRBV21-1 is a pseudogene. There are 14 residues in the CDR3.

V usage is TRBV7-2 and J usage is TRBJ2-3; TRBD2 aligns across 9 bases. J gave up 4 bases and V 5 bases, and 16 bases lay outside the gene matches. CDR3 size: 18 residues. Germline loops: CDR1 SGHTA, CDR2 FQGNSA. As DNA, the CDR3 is TGTGCCAGCAGCCTGAGGGGGGGTAGCGGGAGTCCCCCAGATACGCAGTATTTT. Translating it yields CASSLRGGSGSPPDTQYF.

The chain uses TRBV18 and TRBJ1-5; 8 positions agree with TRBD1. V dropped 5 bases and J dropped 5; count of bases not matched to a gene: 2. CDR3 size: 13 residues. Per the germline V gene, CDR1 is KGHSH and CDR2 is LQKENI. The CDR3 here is CASSETGDQPQHF. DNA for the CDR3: TGTGCCAGCTCAGAGACAGGGGATCAGCCCCAGCATTTT.